This T cell receptor (beta chain) emerged from a study of T-cell reconstitution after alpha-beta-depleted transplantation in children. Many counts were recorded for this clonotype. Germline-derived CDR1 and CDR2 are SGHTA and FQGNSA. The V gene end was trimmed by 4 bases and the J gene end by 6 bases; junction bases not matched to a gene: 6. The CDR3 has 13 amino acids. The library targeted TCRbeta and was prepared with unique molecular identifiers. In TCRdb, the PCR reads were re-called with MiXCR into one record per CDR3 protein. This table holds about 610,000 distinct CDR3 sequences, roughly 10% found once.

This TCR derives from a human donor who donated a stem cell graft to a child with acute myeloid leukemia. The genes are TRBV7-2 and TRBJ2-7; TRBD2 matches 7 bases. The source material was PBMCs from the stem cell graft donor, sampled from the stem cell graft. CDR3 sequence (DNA): TGTGCCAGCAGCTCAGGACTAGGGGTCGAGCAGTACTTC. Protein sequence: CASSSGLGVEQYF.